These 23 T cell receptor beta chains were all obtained from the same sample, sequenced in a study of shared clonotypes between healthy human individuals. This table comes from immunoSEQ multiplex PCR, and its TCRdb copy is limited to in-frame clones, with some not included. The repertoire holds about 2 million clones, about 95% seen once, with 1.2% in the top ten. The naive CD8 population came from CD45RO-negative cells selected for CCR7, without terminally differentiated effector memory CD45RA+ cells. Material for sequencing was naive CD8+ T cells sorted from blood. All receptors come from a man in his late teens or twenties in good health.

For this clone: Other DNA sequences in this sample translate to the same CDR3. The CDR3 region has the DNA TGTGCCAGCAGCTCGGGGACAGGGCCCAACTATGGCTACACCTTC. Protein product: CASSSGTGPNYGYTF. This chain joins TRBV7-9 and TRBJ1-2; TRBD1 aligns across 9 bases. The CDR3 spans 15 residues. V was pared by 4 bases and J by 2 bases, with 5 bases of the junction left unmatched. Looked up from germline, CDR1 is SEHNR and CDR2 is FQNEAQ (reference sequence).

The chain employs TRBV19 and TRBJ2-1, with a possible D match to TRBD1 (5 bases). CDR1 and CDR2 (germline): LNHDA, SQIVND (reference sequence). The CDR3 has 13 residues. V shed 5 bases and J shed 4 bases, with 9 bases lying between them. The CDR3 DNA is TGTGCCAGTAGTCCCGACAGATACAATGAGCAGTTCTTC. Encoded protein: CASSPDRYNEQFF. Based on the CDR3 plus reference TRBV19 and TRBJ2-1, the full variable domain is DGGITQSPKYLFRKEGQNVTLSCEQNLNHDAMYWYRQDPGQGLRLIYYSQIVNDFQKGDIAEGYSVSREKKESFPLTVTSAQKNPTAFYLCASSPDRYNEQFFGPGTRLTVL.

This rearrangement joins TRBV11-2 to TRBJ2-1; the D is unclear. V was clipped by 1 base and J by 6 bases, with 10 bases between them. The germline CDR1 and CDR2 sequences are SGHAT and FQNNGV. The CDR3 sequence is 14 residues long. In nucleotides, the CDR3 is TGTGCCAGCAGCTTAGTAAGTTCCCTCAATGAGCAGTTCTTC. Its translation is CASSLVSSLNEQFF.

The genes are TRBV13 and TRBJ1-2; the D gene is possibly TRBD1 (6 bases). This CDR3 has 15 amino acids. V lost 5 bases and J 4 bases, leaving 17 bases between the germline ends. The germline V gene has CDR1 PRHDT and CDR2 FYEKMQ (reference sequence). The chain's CDR3 is CASSSGTTTSYGYTF. The CDR3 DNA follows: TGTGCCAGCAGCAGCGGGACAACAACTAGCTATGGCTACACCTTC. The whole variable domain, filled in from reference TRBV13 and TRBJ1-2, reads AAGVIQSPRHLIKEKRETATLKCYPIPRHDTVYWYQQGPGQDPQFLISFYEKMQSDKGSIPDRFSAQQFSDYHSELNMSSLELGDSALYFCASSSGTTTSYGYTFGSGTRLTVV.

The chain joins TRBV27 to TRBJ2-1; 11 bases line up with TRBD2. Germline V gene lookup returns CDR1 MNHEY and CDR2 SMNVEV (reference sequence). V shed 8 bases and J 5 bases; nucleotides not matched to a gene: 8. There are 15 residues in the CDR3. Here the CDR3 DNA reads TGTGCCAGCCGCCCCCAGACTAGCGGGAACAATGAGCAGTTCTTC. It translates to CASRPQTSGNNEQFF.

The chain uses TRBV6-1 and TRBJ2-3; D possibly corresponds to TRBD1 (5 bases). Germline CDR1 and CDR2: MNHNS and SASEGT. V gave up 1 base and J gave up 7 bases, with 15 bases separating them. The CDR3 spans 15 residues. In DNA, the CDR3 is TGTGCCAGCAGTGAAGGGGGCAGTCCAGGGAATACGCAGTATTTT. Its protein is CASSEGGSPGNTQYF.

The chain carries TRBV5-1 and TRBJ2-1; 8 bases map to TRBD2. With V trimmed by 4 bases and J by 2 bases, 8 bases remained unmatched. Germline V gene data show CDR1 as SGHRS and CDR2 as YFSETQ. The CDR3 totals 16 residues. CDR3 residues: CASSPTGGVAYNEQFF. Written as DNA, the CDR3 is TGCGCCAGCAGCCCAACCGGGGGGGTCGCCTACAATGAGCAGTTCTTC. The full variable domain, with the rest looked up from reference TRBV5-1 and TRBJ2-1, is KAGVTQTPRYLIKTRGQQVTLSCSPISGHRSVSWYQQTPGQGLQFLFEYFSETQRNKGNFPGRFSGRQFSNSRSEMNVSTLELGDSALYLCASSPTGGVAYNEQFFGPGTRLTVL.

The rearrangement joins TRBV7-2 to TRBJ2-7; D remains ambiguous. CDR3 size: 14 residues. Trimming stripped 7 bases from V and 1 base from J, with 14 bases between. From germline, CDR1 is SGHTA and CDR2 FQGNSA. CDR3: CASTFDVGSYEQYF. CDR3 bases: TGTGCCAGCACCTTCGACGTAGGTTCCTACGAGCAGTACTTC.

This clone has a single count. The chain is built from TRBV13 and TRBJ2-7; the match to TRBD1 covers 7 bases. There are 15 residues in the CDR3. V was clipped by 4 bases and J by 4 bases; unmatched bases: 10. Looked up from germline, CDR1 is PRHDT and CDR2 is FYEKMQ (reference sequence). This CDR3 is CASSSTGERLYEQYF. CDR3 bases: TGTGCCAGCAGCTCTACAGGGGAGCGCCTTTACGAGCAGTACTTC.

This sequence joins TRBV29-1 and TRBJ2-1; D unresolved. There are 13 residues in the CDR3. Trimming took 3 bases from V and 3 from J, leaving 9 bases between them. Germline lookup yields CDR1 SQVTM and CDR2 ANQGSEA. For the CDR3, the DNA is TGCAGCGTTGAGGGTTATGACTACAATGAGCAGTTCTTC. This codes for CSVEGYDYNEQFF.

The chain combines TRBV18 with TRBJ2-7; unclear D gene. Germline CDR1 KGHSH, CDR2 LQKENI. The CDR3 extends over 16 amino acids. The V and J ends lost 0 bases and 0 bases respectively, with 12 bases between them. The CDR3 sequence: CASSPPGSQSSYEQYF. The DNA for the CDR3 is TGTGCCAGCTCACCACCGGGTAGCCAGAGCTCCTACGAGCAGTACTTC.

The V gene is TRBV2, the J gene TRBJ2-7; 7 positions match TRBD1. Germline V gene sequence: CDR1 SNHLY, CDR2 FYNNEI. This CDR3 has 15 residues. The junction had 9 bases not matched to a gene; V was cut back by 3 bases and J by 4 bases. The CDR3: CASSDVRQGEYEQYF. Written as DNA, the CDR3 is TGTGCCAGCAGTGACGTGAGGCAGGGGGAATACGAGCAGTACTTC.

Here the CDR3 DNA reads TGTGCCAGCAGCGCCTTTCCCGGGACAGGGACCAGACCCATCTACGAGCAGTACTTC. Protein sequence: CASSAFPGTGTRPIYEQYF. The V gene is TRBV9, the J gene TRBJ2-7, with 9 bases matching TRBD1. V lost 3 bases and J lost 3; bases outside the gene matches: 19. CDR1 is SGDLS and CDR2 is YYNGEE in the germline V gene. There are 19 residues in the CDR3. Using reference TRBV9 and TRBJ2-7 for the parts outside the CDR3, the full variable domain is DSGVTQTPKHLITATGQRVTLRCSPRSGDLSVYWYQQSLDQGLQFLIQYYNGEERAKGNILERFSAQQFPDLHSELNLSSLELGDSALYFCASSAFPGTGTRPIYEQYFGPGTRLTVT.

The CDR3 is CASRSTRPSSYEQYF. The CDR3 region has the DNA TGCGCCAGCAGATCCACTAGACCGAGCTCCTACGAGCAGTACTTC. The chain is built from TRBV10-1 and TRBJ2-7; D is possibly TRBD2 (5 bases). The CDR3 runs 15 residues. The V end was cut by 6 bases, the J end by 0 bases, with 15 bases between. Per germline, CDR1 WNHNN and CDR2 SYGVQD (reference sequence).

CDR3 DNA sequence: TGTGCCAGCAGTGAAGCGCTCTCCGGGACAGGGGGCTACGAGCAGTACTTC. This gives the protein CASSEALSGTGGYEQYF. The chain joins TRBV2 to TRBJ2-7, with TRBD1 identical over 11 bases. The CDR3 sequence is 17 residues long. V was clipped by 0 bases and J by 3 bases; unmatched bases: 7. From germline, CDR1 is SNHLY and CDR2 FYNNEI.

The chain employs TRBV4-3 and TRBJ1-2, with D perhaps matching TRBD1 (6 bases). CDR3 length: 17 residues. Germline assignment: CDR1 LGHNA and CDR2 YSLEER. Trimming pared 0 bases from V and 1 base from J, leaving 15 bases between. CDR3 DNA: TGCGCCAGCAGCCAAGATCTACAGGGAGAGGGTAACTATGGCTACACCTTC. Translation gives CASSQDLQGEGNYGYTF.

The genes are TRBV5-4 and TRBJ2-3; a weak D match, TRBD2 (8 bases). The ends were cut back, 4 bases at V and 6 bases at J, with 21 bases in the middle. CDR1 and CDR2 from the germline V gene are SGHNT and YYREEE (reference sequence). The CDR3 has 16 amino acids. CDR3 nucleotides: TGTGCCAGCAGCCCCCCGGGAGGGGGCTTACCGGATACGCAGTATTTT. It translates to CASSPPGGGLPDTQYF.

The chain links TRBV9 to TRBJ2-3; unclear D gene. V lost 1 base to trimming and J lost 1 base, with 7 bases between them. The germline CDR1 and CDR2 sequences are SGDLS and YYNGEE. This CDR3 spans 14 amino acids. CDR3: CASSVSAGTDTQYF. The CDR3 DNA follows: TGTGCCAGCAGCGTAAGCGCGGGCACAGATACGCAGTATTTT.

J is TRBJ2-7 and V is TRBV2; D is possibly TRBD2 (5 bases). Trimming pared 2 bases from V and 4 bases from J, leaving 9 bases between. Germline CDR1 and CDR2: SNHLY and FYNNEI. This CDR3 has 13 residues. CDR3 bases: TGTGCCAGCAGTGAAAGAGGGCAGTACGAGCAGTACTTC. Amino acids: CASSERGQYEQYF.

This sequence joins TRBV29-1 and TRBJ2-5; no firm D call. In germline, CDR1 is SQVTM, CDR2 ANQGSEA. The V and J ends lost 1 base and 5 bases respectively, with 5 bases between them. This CDR3 has 11 residues. CDR3 nucleotides: TGCAGCGTTGAAGTACTGGAGACCCAGTACTTC. Amino acid sequence: CSVEVLETQYF.

This chain connects TRBV10-3 to TRBJ2-7; no clear D gene. The V gene's germline CDR1 is ENHRY and CDR2 SYGVKD. The CDR3 is 12 amino acids. Trimming took 8 bases from V and 3 from J, leaving 11 bases between them. The CDR3 nucleotides are TGTGCCATCGCCCGCGATAACTACGAGCAGTACTTC. Translation: CAIARDNYEQYF.

The count of this clone is one. This chain uses TRBV7-8 with TRBJ2-7, with D perhaps matching TRBD1 (5 bases). V gave up 1 base and J gave up 5 bases, with 12 bases separating them. Germline-derived CDR1 and CDR2 are SGHVS and FQNEAQ. The CDR3 sequence is 14 residues long. CDR3 coding DNA: TGTGCCAGCAGCTTAGTGGAAGGGGTGAACGAGCAGTACTTC. Amino acids: CASSLVEGVNEQYF.

This sequence joins TRBV5-4 and TRBJ2-2, with 7 nucleotides matching TRBD2. With V trimmed by 6 bases and J by 0 bases, 5 bases remained unmatched. Germline CDR1 SGHNT, CDR2 YYREEE (reference sequence). The CDR3 is 15 amino acids. Here the CDR3 reads CASKGGETNTGELFF. The CDR3 DNA is TGTGCCAGCAAGGGAGGGGAGACGAACACCGGGGAGCTGTTTTTT.